This entry lists 27 T cell receptor beta chains sequenced from one sample in a study of cytomegalovirus exposure and HLA in healthy donors. 13 Jbeta primers and 60 Vbeta primers were used for the PCR. The repertoire was sequenced with immunoSEQ multiplex PCR; TCRdb's copy has only in-frame clones and lacks some. The sample lists 90,000 or so clones, about 80% occurring once. Specimen: PBMCs. All receptors come from a man aged 30 to 45 in good health and CMV-seropositive.

This chain joins TRBV6-1 and TRBJ2-7; D remains ambiguous. CDR1 is MNHNS and CDR2 is SASEGT in the germline V gene. This CDR3 spans 13 amino acids. Trimming removed 6 bases at V and 0 bases at J, with 9 bases between. CDR3 sequence reads: CASREINSYEQYF. The DNA of the CDR3 is TGTGCCAGCAGGGAGATAAACTCCTACGAGCAGTACTTC.

The chain uses TRBV18 and TRBJ1-1; perhaps TRBD1 as D (5 bases). Germline lookup yields CDR1 KGHSH and CDR2 LQKENI. Trimming removed 2 bases at V and 1 base at J, with 14 bases between. The CDR3 sequence is 16 residues long. The CDR3 reads CASSPTALTGNTEAFF. As DNA, the CDR3 is TGTGCCAGCTCACCAACTGCCCTCACAGGGAACACTGAAGCTTTCTTT.

The rearrangement links TRBV6-1 to TRBJ2-3; D remains unclear. V lost 4 bases, J lost 0 bases, and 14 bases lay in between. The CDR3 is 16 residues long. The germline V gene has CDR1 MNHNS and CDR2 SASEGT. In DNA form, the CDR3 reads TGTGCCAGCAGTGCACGACACGGAACTAGCACAGATACGCAGTATTTT. Translating gives CASSARHGTSTDTQYF.

The J gene is TRBJ1-3, the V gene TRBV7-2; tentative D call: TRBD1 (6 bases). The CDR3 is 17 amino acids. The germline gives CDR1 SGHTA, CDR2 FQGNSA. The V and J ends lost 1 base and 0 bases respectively, with 13 bases between them. CDR3 coding DNA: TGTGCCAGCAGCTTAGAAACAGGGATCTCCTCTGGAAACACCATATATTTT. Translation: CASSLETGISSGNTIYF.

This sequence joins TRBV11-1 and TRBJ2-7, with 8 positions matching TRBD2. The CDR3 has 15 residues. With V trimmed by 1 base and J by 0 bases, 2 bases remained unmatched. The germline gives CDR1 SGHAT, CDR2 FQDESV (reference sequence). The CDR3, as DNA: TGTGCCAGCAGCTTAGTCGGGGGGGGCTCCTACGAGCAGTACTTC. Amino acids: CASSLVGGGSYEQYF. The full variable domain, its missing parts supplied by reference TRBV11-1 and TRBJ2-7, is EAEVAQSPRYKITEKSQAVAFWCDPISGHATLYWYRQILGQGPELLVQFQDESVVDDSQLPKDRFSAERLKGVDSTLKIQPAELGDSAMYLCASSLVGGGSYEQYFGPGTRLTVT.

This chain links TRBV27 with TRBJ1-2, with 7 bases lining up with TRBD1. Germline V gives CDR1 MNHEY, CDR2 SMNVEV (reference sequence). This CDR3 comprises 16 residues. V lost 2 bases to trimming and J lost 5 bases; unmatched junction nucleotides: 11. Written as DNA, the CDR3 is TGTGCCAGCAGTTTACCCACAGGGGCCCTAACTTATGGCTACACCTTC. Translating it yields CASSLPTGALTYGYTF.

The chain is built from TRBV5-4 and TRBJ1-6; D is ambiguous. Trimming took 3 bases from V and 3 from J, leaving 13 bases between them. Germline lookup yields CDR1 SGHNT and CDR2 YYREEE (reference sequence). The CDR3 extends over 16 amino acids. The CDR3: CASSSEGGYYNSPLHF. Written as DNA, the CDR3 is TGTGCCAGCAGCTCCGAGGGAGGATACTATAATTCACCCCTCCACTTT.

This chain uses TRBV13 with TRBJ2-7; 10 bases agree with TRBD1. Per germline, CDR1 PRHDT and CDR2 FYEKMQ (reference sequence). V gave up 5 bases and J gave up 6 bases; unmatched junction bases: 7. The CDR3 sequence is 14 residues long. CDR3 amino acids: CASSLGTGDAEQYF. As DNA, the CDR3 is TGTGCCAGCAGCCTCGGGACAGGGGACGCCGAGCAGTACTTC. Based on the CDR3 plus reference TRBV13 and TRBJ2-7, the full variable domain is AAGVIQSPRHLIKEKRETATLKCYPIPRHDTVYWYQQGPGQDPQFLISFYEKMQSDKGSIPDRFSAQQFSDYHSELNMSSLELGDSALYFCASSLGTGDAEQYFGPGTRLTVT.

The chain employs TRBV6-4 and TRBJ1-6; TRBD1 matches at 9 bases. Germline values: CDR1 MRHNA, CDR2 SNTAGT. Trimming removed 4 bases from V and 5 bases from J; junction bases left unmatched: 3. This CDR3 spans 15 amino acids. In DNA form, the CDR3 reads TGTGCCAGCAGTGGGTGGGACAGGGATAATTCACCCCTCCACTTT. Residues: CASSGWDRDNSPLHF.

The chain couples TRBV7-8 to TRBJ1-3; D is unresolved. This CDR3 has 15 residues. Looked up from germline, CDR1 is SGHVS and CDR2 is FQNEAQ. The V and J ends lost 6 bases and 0 bases respectively, with 12 bases between them. Written as DNA, the CDR3 is TGTGCCAGCAGGCCCGGGGTGCCCTCTGGAAACACCATATATTTT. Its protein is CASRPGVPSGNTIYF.

V usage is TRBV11-3 and J usage is TRBJ2-1; D is possibly TRBD2 (5 bases). From germline, CDR1 is SGHNT and CDR2 YENEEA. The CDR3 spans 15 residues. V was clipped by 0 bases and J by 6 bases, with 12 bases between them. The CDR3 DNA sequence: TGTGCCAGCAGCTTAGACAGCGGTGGAGGCAATGAGCAGTTCTTC. Protein sequence: CASSLDSGGGNEQFF.

The chain employs TRBV15 and TRBJ2-6; D gene unclear. V was cut by 1 base and J by 0 bases, with 10 bases left in between. The CDR3 is 17 amino acids. CDR1 and CDR2 from the germline V gene are LNHNV and YYDKDF (reference sequence). CDR3 protein: CATSRGGTNSGANVLTF. CDR3 in DNA: TGTGCCACCAGCAGAGGCGGCACGAACTCTGGGGCCAACGTCCTGACTTTC.

The table lists this clone with a count of one. The rearrangement links TRBV6-5 to TRBJ2-5; 10 positions agree with TRBD1. Germline CDR1 is MNHEY and CDR2 is SVGAGI. The CDR3 spans 16 residues. The V gene end was trimmed by 4 bases and the J gene end by 2 bases; junction bases not matched to a gene: 7. The CDR3: CASSSRGTGDQETQYF. CDR3 in DNA: TGTGCCAGCAGTTCCCGCGGGACAGGGGATCAAGAGACCCAGTACTTC.

This clone showed up just a few times. The chain joins TRBV6-5 to TRBJ1-2; TRBD1 aligns across 7 bases. Unmatched junction bases numbered 6, after V lost 6 bases and J lost 8 bases. Germline-derived CDR1 and CDR2 are MNHEY and SVGAGI. The CDR3 has 12 amino acids. CDR3 nucleotide sequence: TGTGCCAGCAGACCGACAGGGCGAGGCTACACCTTC. Its protein is CASRPTGRGYTF.

The chain employs TRBV5-1 and TRBJ1-3; 11 bases line up with TRBD1. V shed 2 bases and J 3 bases; nucleotides not matched to a gene: 4. Germline V CDR1 and CDR2: SGHRS, YFSETQ. The CDR3 is 16 residues long. CDR3 sequence: CASSFGQGASGNTIYF. DNA for the CDR3: TGCGCCAGCAGCTTCGGACAGGGGGCGAGTGGAAACACCATATATTTT.

The rearrangement links TRBV7-2 to TRBJ1-3; D not certain. Trimming took off 2 bases at V and 6 bases at J, with 11 bases between the two ends. Germline values: CDR1 SGHTA, CDR2 FQGNSA. The CDR3 sequence is 14 residues long. CDR3 region: CASSLIGGKNTIYF. Here the CDR3 DNA reads TGTGCCAGCAGCTTAATCGGAGGGAAAAACACCATATATTTT.

The count of this clone is one. The chain couples TRBV6-5 to TRBJ2-3; D remains ambiguous. The CDR3 totals 16 residues. Per germline, CDR1 MNHEY and CDR2 SVGAGI. The germline V and J ends were trimmed by 0 bases and 3 bases, with 13 bases remaining between them. CDR3 DNA sequence: TGTGCCAGCAGTTACTCGCGTTCCCCTCGAACAGATACGCAGTATTTT. Its translation is CASSYSRSPRTDTQYF.

This chain links TRBV7-9 with TRBJ2-6, with TRBD1 matching 8 bases. The V gene end was trimmed by 4 bases and the J gene end by 0 bases; junction bases not matched to a gene: 2. Germline-derived CDR1 and CDR2 are SEHNR and FQNEAQ (reference sequence). The CDR3 has 16 residues. CDR3 residues: CASSSDRVSGANVLTF. CDR3 nucleotides: TGTGCCAGCAGCTCGGACAGGGTCTCTGGGGCCAACGTCCTGACTTTC.

The V and J genes are TRBV11-2 and TRBJ2-3, with TRBD2 as a possible D gene (5 bases). Trimming shortened V by 5 bases and J by 6 bases, and 12 bases separated the two germline ends. Germline V gene lookup returns CDR1 SGHAT and CDR2 FQNNGV. The CDR3 contains 13 residues. In DNA, the CDR3 is TGTGCCAGCAGCCCCACTAGGTGGGATACGCAGTATTTT. Protein sequence: CASSPTRWDTQYF.

The chain employs TRBV19 and TRBJ2-1, with D uncertain. The V gene's germline CDR1 is LNHDA and CDR2 SQIVND (reference sequence). Trimming stripped 0 bases from V and 4 bases from J, with 10 bases between. The CDR3 sequence is 15 residues long. In DNA form, the CDR3 reads TGTGCCAGTAGTATAGATCGACTTATTTACAATGAGCAGTTCTTC. This codes for CASSIDRLIYNEQFF.

V gene TRBV19 combines with J gene TRBJ2-3; 9 nucleotides agree with TRBD1. The ends lost 3 bases at V and 6 bases at J; junction bases unmatched: 16. CDR1 is LNHDA and CDR2 is SQIVND in the germline V gene (reference sequence). The CDR3 runs to 18 residues. The CDR3 sequence is CASSIGGGQGGTGDTQYF. Written as DNA, the CDR3 is TGTGCCAGTAGTATCGGCGGGGGACAGGGAGGGACTGGGGATACGCAGTATTTT.

CDR3 DNA sequence: TGTGCCAGCAGCGTAACGACAGAGAATTCACCCCTCCACTTT. It yields the protein CASSVTTENSPLHF. V gene TRBV9 combines with J gene TRBJ1-6, with D tentatively TRBD1 (5 bases). The CDR3 extends over 14 amino acids. From germline, CDR1 is SGDLS and CDR2 YYNGEE. V shed 1 base and J shed 7 bases, with 9 bases lying between them.

This chain joins TRBV18 and TRBJ2-7; 11 bases map to TRBD2. Germline V gene lookup returns CDR1 KGHSH and CDR2 LQKENI. The CDR3 has 14 residues. V trimming: 5 bases; J trimming: 6 bases; junction bases outside the gene matches: 6. CDR3 loop: CASSERGLAAEQYF. CDR3 bases: TGTGCCAGCTCAGAGAGGGGACTAGCGGCCGAGCAGTACTTC.

V is TRBV7-9 and J is TRBJ2-7; 7 nucleotides agree with TRBD2. From germline, CDR1 is SEHNR and CDR2 FQNEAQ (reference sequence). The V and J ends lost 5 bases and 0 bases, in that order; junction bases with no gene match: 7. CDR3 length: 15 amino acids. CDR3 DNA sequence: TGTGCCAGCAGCCCTTCGGCGGGGGTCTCCTACGAGCAGTACTTC. Encoded protein: CASSPSAGVSYEQYF.

The V gene is TRBV2, the J gene TRBJ1-1, with 7 bases that match TRBD1. The CDR3 sequence is 14 residues long. J was trimmed by 7 bases and V by 5 bases; bases with no gene match: 10. The V gene's germline CDR1 is SNHLY and CDR2 FYNNEI. The DNA for the CDR3 is TGTGCCAGCAGTTCAGGACAGGACCCGGATGAAGCTTTCTTT. It specifies CASSSGQDPDEAFF.

The chain couples TRBV15 to TRBJ2-7; no clear D. The CDR3 loop spans 14 amino acids. CDR1 and CDR2 (germline): LNHNV, YYDKDF (reference sequence). Deletions cut 0 bases from V and 0 bases from J, with 6 bases between. For the CDR3, the DNA is TGTGCCACCAGCAGAGATGGCAACTCCTACGAGCAGTACTTC. Residues: CATSRDGNSYEQYF.

The gene calls are TRBV19 and TRBJ1-5, with 10 nucleotides matching TRBD1. The CDR3 is 17 residues long. With V trimmed by 3 bases and J by 2 bases, 7 bases remained unmatched. Per the germline V gene, CDR1 is LNHDA and CDR2 is SQIVND (reference sequence). The CDR3 coding sequence is TGTGCCAGTAGTATTTGGGACAGGGGTATCGGCAATCAGCCCCAGCATTTT. This encodes CASSIWDRGIGNQPQHF.